Listed here are 27 T cell receptor beta chains from one sample, sequenced in a study of cytomegalovirus exposure and HLA in healthy donors. Researchers ran the PCR with 60 Vbeta and 13 Jbeta primers. Clones were sequenced by immunoSEQ multiplex PCR, and TCRdb holds only the in-frame ones, with some missing. Its table lists roughly 110,000 clones. Sequenced input: PBMCs. These receptors came from a man aged 40-55 years in good health and CMV-seropositive.

The chain couples TRBV7-2 to TRBJ2-5; tentatively, D is TRBD2 (5 bases). Germline V lookup: CDR1 SGHTA, CDR2 FQGNSA. The CDR3 sequence is 14 residues long. Trimming removed 0 bases at V and 5 bases at J, with 10 bases between. The DNA for the CDR3 is TGTGCCAGCAGCTTAGCGGGAGATTGGGAGACCCAGTACTTC. It yields the protein CASSLAGDWETQYF.

The chain carries TRBV29-1 and TRBJ2-6; 7 bases align to TRBD1. CDR3 size: 16 residues. Germline assignment: CDR1 SQVTM and CDR2 ANQGSEA. After removal of 4 bases from V and 0 bases from J, the junction contained 6 bases not matched to a gene. Written as DNA, the CDR3 is TGCAGCGTTGCATTTAACAGGGGCTCTGGGGCCAACGTCCTGACTTTC. Its translation is CSVAFNRGSGANVLTF.

Written as DNA, the CDR3 is TGTGCCAGCTCACCGCCGGACAAGTGGAACATTCAGTACTTC. It codes for CASSPPDKWNIQYF. J is TRBJ2-4 and V is TRBV18, with a possible D match to TRBD1 (5 bases). The germline V and J ends were trimmed by 3 bases and 7 bases, with 13 bases remaining between them. Per germline, CDR1 KGHSH and CDR2 LQKENI. The CDR3 runs 14 residues.

V usage is TRBV5-8 and J usage is TRBJ2-3; weak D call: TRBD2 (5 bases). The CDR3 covers 13 residues. V was trimmed by 5 bases and J by 1 base, leaving 8 bases between them. CDR1 and CDR2 from the germline V gene are SGHTS and YDEGEE. CDR3 sequence (DNA): TGTGCCAGCAGACGGGGAGGCACAGATACGCAGTATTTT. Translated, it gives CASRRGGTDTQYF.

This chain joins TRBV5-1 and TRBJ1-5; no definite D call. Germline CDR1 reads SGHRS; CDR2 reads YFSETQ. Trimming cost V 3 bases and J 5 bases, with 12 bases left between them. The CDR3 sequence is 14 residues long. The CDR3 sequence is CASSSGLGDQPQHF. CDR3 bases: TGCGCCAGCAGCTCCGGACTCGGGGATCAGCCCCAGCATTTT.

This chain joins TRBV11-3 and TRBJ2-6; D not certain. The CDR3 has 14 residues. The germline CDR1 and CDR2 sequences are SGHNT and YENEEA. V gave up 2 bases and J gave up 3 bases, with 5 bases separating them. Here the CDR3 reads CASSLTSGANVLTF. The CDR3 coding sequence is TGTGCCAGCAGCTTAACGAGTGGGGCCAACGTCCTGACTTTC.

The rearrangement uses TRBV15 and TRBJ2-1, with D perhaps matching TRBD1 (5 bases). With 1 base removed from V and 6 bases from J, the gap between germline ends came to 13 bases. The CDR3 has 15 residues. CDR1 is LNHNV, CDR2 YYDKDF, per germline (reference sequence). CDR3 bases: TGTGCCACCAGCAGAGCGGCAGGGTTCTCCAATGAGCAGTTCTTC. Amino acid sequence: CATSRAAGFSNEQFF.

This chain uses TRBV28 with TRBJ2-5; possibly TRBD2 for D (6 bases). Trimming pared 7 bases from V and 5 bases from J, leaving 23 bases between. Germline CDR1 and CDR2: MDHEN and SYDVKM. The length of the CDR3 is 16 residues. The CDR3 DNA is TGTGCCAGCATTTCGCGTCCGGGAGCTCTCGGGGAGACCCAGTACTTC. The encoded protein is CASISRPGALGETQYF.

The chain employs TRBV5-6 and TRBJ2-1; 7 positions agree with TRBD2. CDR1 is SGHDT and CDR2 is YYEEEE in the germline V gene. The V and J ends lost 4 bases and 3 bases, in that order; junction bases with no gene match: 10. The CDR3 loop spans 16 amino acids. The CDR3 protein is CASSRWRGGFYNEQFF. The CDR3 DNA is TGTGCCAGCAGCAGGTGGAGGGGAGGGTTCTACAATGAGCAGTTCTTC.

CDR3 DNA: TGTGCCAGCACCCTATCGAATTATCAGCCCCAGCATTTT. This sequence encodes CASTLSNYQPQHF. The chain recombines TRBV2 with TRBJ1-5, with D unresolved. Germline V gene lookup returns CDR1 SNHLY and CDR2 FYNNEI. The V and J ends lost 7 bases and 5 bases respectively, with 12 bases between them. This CDR3 comprises 13 residues.

This sequence joins TRBV5-6 and TRBJ2-7; 9 positions match TRBD1. V lost 4 bases and J lost 7; bases outside the gene matches: 12. The germline gives CDR1 SGHDT, CDR2 YYEEEE. This CDR3 has 15 residues. The CDR3 loop is CASSRRTGGASEQYF. The CDR3 nucleotides are TGTGCCAGCAGCCGGAGAACAGGGGGCGCGAGTGAGCAGTACTTC.

V usage is TRBV7-9 and J usage is TRBJ2-5, with 9 bases identical to TRBD1. Germline loops: CDR1 SEHNR, CDR2 FQNEAQ (reference sequence). Trimming removed 5 bases from V and 5 bases from J; junction bases left unmatched: 6. The CDR3 extends over 14 amino acids. CDR3 amino acids: CASSPRGQGETQYF. The CDR3 bases are TGTGCCAGCAGCCCACGCGGACAGGGGGAGACCCAGTACTTC.

This chain connects TRBV5-4 to TRBJ2-3; 9 nucleotides match TRBD2. The CDR3 length is 15 residues. CDR1 is SGHNT, CDR2 YYREEE, per germline (reference sequence). V shed 0 bases and J 2 bases; nucleotides not matched to a gene: 1. This chain's CDR3 is CASSLERGATDTQYF. The CDR3 coding sequence is TGTGCCAGCAGCTTGGAGCGGGGGGCCACAGATACGCAGTATTTT. Drawing the rest from reference TRBV5-4 and TRBJ2-3, the complete variable domain is ETGVTQSPTHLIKTRGQQVTLRCSSQSGHNTVSWYQQALGQGPQFIFQYYREEENGRGNFPPRFSGLQFPNYSSELNVNALELDDSALYLCASSLERGATDTQYFGPGTRLTVL.

The chain is built from TRBV9 and TRBJ2-7; TRBD1 agrees at 7 bases. After removal of 7 bases from V and 6 bases from J, the junction contained 4 bases not matched to a gene. CDR3 length: 11 residues. Per germline, CDR1 SGDLS and CDR2 YYNGEE. Here the CDR3 DNA reads TGTGCCAGCGGGGGACAGACCGAGCAGTACTTC. Amino acids: CASGGQTEQYF. Complete variable domain (other parts from reference TRBV9 and TRBJ2-7): DSGVTQTPKHLITATGQRVTLRCSPRSGDLSVYWYQQSLDQGLQFLIQYYNGEERAKGNILERFSAQQFPDLHSELNLSSLELGDSALYFCASGGQTEQYFGPGTRLTVT.

The V call is TRBV29-1, the J call TRBJ2-5; the match to TRBD1 covers 9 bases. Germline CDR1 and CDR2: SQVTM and ANQGSEA. The V segment lost 2 bases and the J segment 5 bases; nucleotides outside the gene matches: 3. The CDR3 covers 13 residues. The DNA for the CDR3 is TGCAGCGTTGAAACAGGGGGCAAGGAGACCCAGTACTTC. Amino acid sequence: CSVETGGKETQYF.

This chain joins TRBV5-4 and TRBJ2-7; 13 positions match TRBD2. This CDR3 has 16 amino acids. CDR1 and CDR2 from the germline V gene are SGHNT and YYREEE (reference sequence). J was trimmed by 3 bases and V by 4 bases; bases with no gene match: 7. For the CDR3, the DNA is TGTGCCAGCAGCGGACTGACTAGCGGGGGGAGCTACGAGCAGTACTTC. This codes for CASSGLTSGGSYEQYF.

The chain recombines TRBV28 with TRBJ1-5; 9 nucleotides agree with TRBD1. CDR3 length equals 14 residues. V was pared by 8 bases and J by 1 base, with 3 bases of the junction left unmatched. Per the germline V gene, CDR1 is MDHEN and CDR2 is SYDVKM. The CDR3 loop is CASGDRGSNQPQHF. The CDR3 nucleotides are TGTGCCAGCGGCGACAGGGGGAGCAATCAGCCCCAGCATTTT.

This rearrangement joins TRBV2 to TRBJ1-5; 11 bases are a match to TRBD1. V lost 6 bases to trimming and J lost 6 bases; unmatched junction nucleotides: 4. There are 14 residues in the CDR3. Per germline, CDR1 SNHLY and CDR2 FYNNEI. The CDR3: CASRGQGGGQPQHF. The CDR3 region has the DNA TGTGCCAGCAGGGGACAGGGGGGGGGTCAGCCCCAGCATTTT.

The rearrangement joins TRBV11-3 to TRBJ2-1; 8 nucleotides align to TRBD1. J was trimmed by 9 bases and V by 5 bases; bases with no gene match: 12. Germline V gene lookup returns CDR1 SGHNT and CDR2 YENEEA. The CDR3 is 15 amino acids. The CDR3 protein is CASSPGQGRFGEQFF. CDR3 nucleotide sequence: TGTGCCAGCAGCCCCGGACAGGGTCGGTTTGGTGAGCAGTTCTTC. The complete variable domain, with remaining parts taken from reference TRBV11-3 and TRBJ2-1, reads EAGVVQSPRYKIIEKKQPVAFWCNPISGHNTLYWYLQNLGQGPELLIRYENEEAVDDSQLPKDRFSAERLKGVDSTLKIQPAELGDSAVYLCASSPGQGRFGEQFFGPGTRLTVL.

V and J are TRBV6-5 and TRBJ2-3; 14 nucleotides agree with TRBD2. The CDR3 contains 15 residues. J lost 11 bases, V lost 0 bases, and 4 bases had no gene match. Germline values: CDR1 MNHEY, CDR2 SVGAGI. As DNA, the CDR3 is TGTGCCAGCAGTTACTCCGGGACTAGCGGGAGCCGGCAGTATTTT. Protein sequence: CASSYSGTSGSRQYF.

The chain employs TRBV28 and TRBJ1-2; no firm D call. The V gene's germline CDR1 is MDHEN and CDR2 SYDVKM. Trimming shortened V by 1 base and J by 0 bases, and 15 bases separated the two germline ends. The CDR3 sequence is 17 residues long. CDR3 sequence (DNA): TGTGCCAGCAGTTTATTTTCCGGCCGAACAGCTAACTATGGCTACACCTTC. As protein: CASSLFSGRTANYGYTF.

The rearrangement uses TRBV28 and TRBJ2-2; D not resolved. The CDR3 is 15 amino acids. Germline V gene lookup returns CDR1 MDHEN and CDR2 SYDVKM. V was cut by 8 bases and J by 2 bases, with 15 bases left in between. The CDR3 nucleotides are TGTGCCAGCGGCTTCTGGGCCTCAAACACCGGGGAGCTGTTTTTT. It yields the protein CASGFWASNTGELFF. The entire variable domain, with the rest obtained from reference TRBV28 and TRBJ2-2, is as follows: DVKVTQSSRYLVKRTGEKVFLECVQDMDHENMFWYRQDPGLGLRLIYFSYDVKMKEKGDIPEGYSVSREKKERFSLILESASTNQTSMYLCASGFWASNTGELFFGEGSRLTVL.

This rearrangement joins TRBV27 to TRBJ2-1; perhaps TRBD2 as D (6 bases). Germline loops: CDR1 MNHEY, CDR2 SMNVEV (reference sequence). Trimming took off 2 bases at V and 0 bases at J, with 8 bases between the two ends. The CDR3 consists of 15 residues. The chain's CDR3 is CASSLAGNSYNEQFF. The DNA of the CDR3 is TGTGCCAGCAGTTTAGCGGGAAACTCCTACAATGAGCAGTTCTTC.

This sequence joins TRBV28 and TRBJ1-1, with 8 bases matching TRBD1. The CDR3 runs to 14 residues. Germline V lookup: CDR1 MDHEN, CDR2 SYDVKM. The trim removed 6 bases at V and 6 bases at J, leaving 9 bases unmatched. The CDR3 region is CASRGDRPYAEAFF. CDR3 in DNA: TGTGCCAGCAGGGGGGACAGGCCGTACGCTGAAGCTTTCTTT.

The chain carries TRBV30 and TRBJ1-2; no clear D. Trimming removed 1 base at V and 6 bases at J, with 9 bases between. Germline CDR1 is GTSNPN and CDR2 is SVGIG (reference sequence). The CDR3 loop spans 12 amino acids. DNA for the CDR3: TGTGCCTGGAGTGCGACGGGTCATGGCTACACCTTC. Its protein product is CAWSATGHGYTF.

CDR3 protein: CASSPPTSSYEQYF. The CDR3 bases are TGTGCCAGCAGTCCACCGACTAGCTCCTACGAGCAGTACTTC. The rearrangement joins TRBV6-5 to TRBJ2-7, with D tentatively TRBD2 (6 bases). Trimming removed 5 bases at V and 0 bases at J, with 11 bases between. There are 14 residues in the CDR3. The germline V gene has CDR1 MNHEY and CDR2 SVGAGI.

The V and J genes are TRBV6-1 and TRBJ2-2, with TRBD2 identical over 10 bases. This CDR3 contains 19 residues. J gave up 6 bases and V 5 bases, and 18 bases lay outside the gene matches. CDR1 is MNHNS and CDR2 is SASEGT in the germline V gene. The CDR3, as DNA: TGTGCCAGCAGTCAAGGGAGCGCTAGCGGGAGACTAATGGCCGGGGAGCTGTTTTTT. It is translated as CASSQGSASGRLMAGELFF.